These 13 T cell receptor beta chains share one sample of origin, sequenced in a study of cytomegalovirus exposure and HLA in healthy donors. The PCR was carried out with 60 Vbeta primers and 13 Jbeta primers. Method: immunoSEQ multiplex PCR; TCRdb's copy keeps in-frame clones and lacks some. The sample carries 120,000 to 150,000 clones, about 79% recorded once. The sequenced sample consisted of PBMCs. The receptors were gathered from a male donor in good health and CMV-seronegative.

This chain uses TRBV5-1 with TRBJ2-2, with TRBD2 identical over 9 bases. Trimming took 4 bases from V and 1 from J; bases not matched to a gene: 8. This CDR3 comprises 17 residues. Germline CDR1 is SGHRS and CDR2 is YFSETQ. This CDR3 is CASSDATSGVNTGELFF. The CDR3 DNA is TGCGCCAGCAGCGATGCGACTAGCGGAGTGAACACCGGGGAGCTGTTTTTT.

This clone was detected once. The J gene is TRBJ1-1, the V gene TRBV18; D unresolved. CDR3 length: 13 amino acids. Germline-derived CDR1 and CDR2 are KGHSH and LQKENI. Trimming left V 6 bases short and J 3 bases short, with 11 bases between. The CDR3 DNA follows: TGTGCCAGCTCCCGATCACGGGACACTGAAGCTTTCTTT. Translating gives CASSRSRDTEAFF.

V and J are TRBV5-6 and TRBJ1-1; no clear D gene. The CDR3 covers 13 residues. V lost 4 bases to trimming and J lost 4 bases, with 11 bases between them. Germline V CDR1 and CDR2: SGHDT, YYEEEE. The CDR3 coding sequence is TGTGCCAGCAGCCCAACCCCGGGCACTGAAGCTTTCTTT. It encodes CASSPTPGTEAFF.

The rearrangement joins TRBV5-1 to TRBJ2-1; tentative D call: TRBD2 (5 bases). V lost 4 bases and J 7 bases, leaving 9 bases between the germline ends. Germline V gene data show CDR1 as SGHRS and CDR2 as YFSETQ. This CDR3 has 12 residues. CDR3 DNA: TGCGCCAGCAGCCTTGGCGGGAATGAGCAGTTCTTC. It is translated as CASSLGGNEQFF.

The rearrangement links TRBV19 to TRBJ1-4; 10 positions match TRBD1. V was pared by 3 bases and J by 7 bases, with 5 bases of the junction left unmatched. The CDR3 runs 15 residues. Germline assignment: CDR1 LNHDA and CDR2 SQIVND (reference sequence). In nucleotides, the CDR3 is TGTGCCAGTAGTATGAGGGGACAGGGGACTGAAAAACTGTTTTTT. Its translation is CASSMRGQGTEKLFF.

This clone was observed a few times. This chain links TRBV7-9 with TRBJ1-5; a possible D gene is TRBD1 (5 bases). Per the germline V gene, CDR1 is SEHNR and CDR2 is FQNEAQ (reference sequence). V was shortened by 2 bases and J by 2 bases, with 16 bases between the two germline ends. This CDR3 spans 17 amino acids. The CDR3 DNA reads TGTGCCAGCAGCTTATGTTCTGCGGGGCGATGCAATCAGCCCCAGCATTTT. Translation: CASSLCSAGRCNQPQHF.

The chain has TRBV30 and TRBJ2-7, with TRBD1 as a possible D gene (6 bases). Trimming pared 3 bases from V and 2 bases from J, leaving 11 bases between. Germline assignment: CDR1 GTSNPN and CDR2 SVGIG (reference sequence). The CDR3 spans 13 residues. CDR3 nucleotide sequence: TGTGCCTGGAGCAGGGGTAGCCCCTACGAGCAGTACTTC. Protein sequence: CAWSRGSPYEQYF.

This clone has more than one count but fewer than ten. This chain connects TRBV6-5 to TRBJ1-2, with D perhaps matching TRBD1 (6 bases). The germline V gene encodes CDR1 MNHEY and CDR2 SVGAGI. V shed 6 bases and J shed 7 bases, with 12 bases lying between them. The CDR3 runs 12 residues. The CDR3 DNA reads TGTGCCAGCAGCTTACAGGGTTGTGGCTACACCTTC. Translating gives CASSLQGCGYTF.

The V call is TRBV11-2, the J call TRBJ2-3, with D maybe TRBD2 (5 bases). The CDR3 totals 14 residues. Trimming cost V 1 base and J 3 bases, with 8 bases left between them. CDR1 and CDR2 (germline): SGHAT, FQNNGV. Here the CDR3 reads CASSLVWRTDTQYF. The DNA for the CDR3 is TGTGCCAGCAGCTTAGTCTGGAGGACAGATACGCAGTATTTT.

The genes are TRBV5-6 and TRBJ1-6, with D maybe TRBD1 (6 bases). The CDR3 length is 15 residues. Trimming cost V 2 bases and J 7 bases, with 13 bases left between them. CDR1 SGHDT and CDR2 YYEEEE come from the germline V gene. Here the CDR3 reads CASSFWTVRNSPLHF. The DNA of the CDR3 is TGTGCCAGCAGCTTCTGGACAGTACGCAATTCACCCCTCCACTTT.

The rearrangement uses TRBV18 and TRBJ2-2, with 11 bases identical to TRBD2. This CDR3 contains 17 residues. The J segment lost 1 base and the V segment lost 3 bases, leaving 4 bases of the junction unmatched. Germline assignment: CDR1 KGHSH and CDR2 LQKENI. CDR3 amino acids: CASSPRLAGGNTGELFF. The CDR3 nucleotides are TGTGCCAGCTCACCCCGCCTAGCGGGAGGGAACACCGGGGAGCTGTTTTTT.

This chain links TRBV5-1 with TRBJ2-1, with 12 bases lining up with TRBD1. Germline V CDR1 and CDR2: SGHRS, YFSETQ. CDR3 length: 18 residues. The V segment lost 3 bases and the J segment 8 bases; nucleotides outside the gene matches: 15. This CDR3 is CASSSMTPGQGASYEQFF. The CDR3 DNA sequence: TGCGCCAGCAGCTCAATGACACCGGGACAGGGGGCTTCATATGAGCAGTTCTTC.

This sequence joins TRBV5-5 and TRBJ2-7; the D gene is possibly TRBD1 (6 bases). The CDR3 loop spans 14 amino acids. The V end lost 5 bases, the J end lost 3 bases, and 15 bases lay between the germline ends. In germline, CDR1 is SGHKS, CDR2 YYEKEE (reference sequence). CDR3 bases: TGTGCCAGCAGATATCCGGGACAAGACTACGAGCAGTACTTC. Its translation is CASRYPGQDYEQYF.